Reported below is one TCR beta chain. Everyone who took part was about 18 to 90 years old, and they came from about two dozen US areas. This sample stems from a study of blood T cell repertoires in COVID-19. As for the study in general: COVID-19 samples, acute and convalescent, were from the United States, Italy and Spain.

TCRdb's table, derived via immunoSEQ multiplex PCR, lists solely in-frame clones and lacks some. In the table there are under 250,000 clones, approximately 88% of which are singletons. This TCR was sampled from a woman in her 30s with acute COVID-19. Sequenced: PBMCs or T cells enriched from blood (not recorded which).

The CDR3 reads CASGGKAHIIPYGYTF. The CDR3 region has the DNA TGTGCCTCCGGGGGAAAGGCTCACATTATACCATATGGCTACACCTTC. This chain connects TRBV9 to TRBJ1-2, with D possibly TRBD1 on 5 matching bases. V shed 10 bases and J shed 5 bases, with 27 bases lying between them. The V gene's germline CDR1 is SGDLS and CDR2 YYNGEE. The CDR3 runs to 16 residues.